This TCR beta chain stems from a study of PD-L1 blockade in urothelial cancer. Across the whole study: The median number of T cells present in blood samples was around 150,000. General study points: TCR clonality was measured in pretreatment peripheral blood. Clonality below the median predicted better survival.

This clone has just a few counts. Its specificity is unknown. Trimming at V came to 5 bases and at J to 6 bases, leaving 7 bases not matched to a gene. The CDR3 consists of 15 residues. Germline loops: CDR1 SGHAT, CDR2 FQDESV (reference sequence). Time point of the sample: pretreatment peripheral blood. Samples spanned pretreatment and treatment, with 1 to 8 time points per patient. Templates that were synthetic TCR analogs were spiked into each PCR. Clones were read by immunoSEQ multiplex PCR, and TCRdb kept only the in-frame ones, dropping some. The table includes 90,000 to 100,000 clones, 90% detected once.

This TCR came from a man between 60 and 70 years old with urothelial cancer. V gene TRBV11-1 combines with J gene TRBJ2-2; 9 positions match TRBD2. This sample comprised PBMCs, obtained around atezolizumab (anti-PD-L1) treatment. CDR3 sequence: CASSAVAGVPGELFF. DNA for the CDR3: TGTGCCAGCAGCGCGGTAGCGGGGGTCCCCGGGGAGCTGTTTTTT.